Sequencing of this T cell receptor beta chain was carried out in a study of Ad26.COV2.S vaccination and SARS-CoV-2 variants (dated by TCRdb to about 2021). Concerning the study at large: Donors in the vaccine arm were drawn from COV1001, a phase I-IIa trial of Ad26.COV2.S in healthy adults that was multicentre, randomized, double-blind and placebo-controlled. A total of some 30 samples were included in the TCR-sequenced set, comprising 19 Ad26.COV2.S vaccine recipients, 5 placebo recipients and 8 SARS-CoV-2 convalescent individuals. The specificity and breadth of SARS-CoV-2-reactive T cell receptors after Ad26.COV2.S vaccination were assessed by TCRbeta repertoire sequencing. Blinding of investigators to trial group allocation was maintained during experiments and outcome assessment. Dosing of Ad26.COV2.S was intramuscular, at either 5x10^10 or 1x10^11 viral particles, delivered as one shot or as two shots spaced 56 days apart. Trial participants were randomized into five groups of five, in which low-dose or high-dose Ad26.COV2.S was given once or twice, or placebo was given on both occasions.

The intended sense of this specimen's treatment or condition label: approximately 18 received Ad26.COV2.S at low or high dose, single or two shots; several received placebo; per-sample allocation not given. For vaccine and placebo recipients, repertoires were sequenced using samples collected on day 63 after the first injection. Cohort 1b enrolled around 24 adults aged 18-55 years at a single site in Boston, USA, between 29 July and 7 August 2020. Ad26.COV2.S was a replication-incompetent adenovirus type 26 vector expressing a prefusion-stabilized SARS-CoV-2 spike protein from the original Wuhan strain. The full study reports these points: The study was not powered for comparison of responses between vaccine doses or regimens. Non-spike TCR breadth was comparable between vaccine and placebo recipients, consistent with the vaccine containing only spike. After vaccination, substantial breadth of spike-specific CD8+ and CD4+ T cell responses was reported. It was noted by the authors that total T cell responses may have been underestimated by the TCR breadth and depth analyses. Spike-specific TCR breadth was higher in Ad26.COV2.S recipients than in placebo recipients (P = 0.0014).

Including the terminal cysteine and phenylalanine, the CDR3 comprises 16 residues. Just the 48-base CDR3 DNA is kept, in frame starting at base 1. V ends up 4 bases short and J 7 bases short, with an unmatched junction base count of 13. CDR1 and CDR2 (SGHKS, YYEKEE) derive from the germline V gene (reference sequence). Concerning this clone: There is no known antigen for this receptor. No quality values exist for individual bases; no much larger clone is one base distant.

The immunoSEQ Assay was used to sequence TCRbeta CDR3 regions. After extraction, genomic DNA underwent amplification by bias-controlled multiplex PCR, followed by high-throughput sequencing. In the paper's pipeline: To quantify the absolute abundance of every unique TCRbeta CDR3 region, sequences were collapsed and filtered. T cell fraction was estimated by normalization of TCRbeta template counts to usable DNA, with usable DNA being measured through amplification of reference genes present in all nucleated cells. Repertoire TCRs were annotated as SARS-CoV-2-specific when V gene, CDR3 amino acid sequence and J gene were exactly matched to a known reactive TCR set. The reference SARS-CoV-2 TCR set was obtained from MIRA and was filtered for enrichment in COVID-19-positive ImmuneCODE repertoires, whereby public or cross-reactive TCRs were removed. Based on the MIRA antigens, annotated TCRs were further analysed at the level of specific ORF or position within ORF. Depth was the summed frequency of annotated unique rearrangements, while breadth was defined as annotated unique rearrangements over total unique productive rearrangements. Two-sided Wilcoxon rank-sum tests were applied when comparing TCR breadth between groups. TCRdb provides this immuneACCESS table in a form limited to in-frame rearrangements. Some clones are lacking; in checked studies, under half of them reflect an unresolved V gene, and why the rest are absent is not known. Clone size and V and J calls were adopted from that table, with D and trimming inferred from the DNA. This sample lists about 280,000 clones; about 87% were detected once. The leading ten clones occupy about 3.1% of the sample.

This receptor was identified in a person between 18 and 65 years old who received the Ad26.COV2.S COVID-19 vaccine or a placebo. The V gene is TRBV5-5 and the J gene is TRBJ1-4, with 7 junctional bases fitting TRBD1. Sample: peripheral blood, taken in a trial of Ad26.COV2.S vaccine versus placebo. The CDR3 here reads CASSLRGGTHSEKLFF. The sequenced DNA: TGTGCCAGCAGCCTAAGAGGGGGCACCCACAGTGAAAAACTGTTTTTT.